The 19 T cell receptor beta chains listed next were all sequenced from one sample in a study of blood T cell repertoires in COVID-19. Using immunoSEQ multiplex PCR, the repertoire was profiled, and TCRdb retains in-frame clones only, with some absent. The sample shows 200,000 or so clones, 65% to 90% of them seen only once. What was sequenced was peripheral blood. The receptor source for this set is an elderly man with acute or convalescent COVID-19.

This chain joins TRBV4-1 and TRBJ2-1, with a tentative D call TRBD1 (6 bases). Trimming removed 0 bases at V and 7 bases at J, with 22 bases between. CDR1 and CDR2 (germline): MGHRA, YSYEKL. CDR3 size: 18 residues. The CDR3 protein is CASSQERPKGRGWNEQFF. CDR3 nucleotide sequence: TGCGCCAGCAGCCAAGAAAGGCCCAAGGGAAGGGGGTGGAATGAGCAGTTCTTC.

In nucleotides, the CDR3 is TGTGCCACATGGGGACAGCAAGGAGGCTACACCTTC. Protein sequence: CATWGQQGGYTF. The rearrangement joins TRBV28 to TRBJ1-2, with 7 bases lining up with TRBD1. Germline CDR1 MDHEN, CDR2 SYDVKM. V lost 10 bases to trimming and J lost 8 bases; unmatched junction nucleotides: 10. The CDR3 runs 12 residues.

Only one count was recorded for this clone. The rearrangement joins TRBV5-1 to TRBJ2-7; TRBD1 agrees at 7 bases. Germline V lookup: CDR1 SGHRS, CDR2 YFSETQ. With V trimmed by 3 bases and J by 1 base, 7 bases remained unmatched. This CDR3 has 15 residues. The CDR3 is CASSSGATGSYEQYF. CDR3 nucleotide sequence: TGCGCCAGCAGCTCGGGCGCGACAGGGTCCTACGAGCAGTACTTC.

Turning to this clone: Within the sample, other DNA sequences also encode this same CDR3. The V and J genes are TRBV7-8 and TRBJ1-2; possibly TRBD1 for D (5 bases). CDR3 length: 13 residues. The germline CDR1 and CDR2 sequences are SGHVS and FQNEAQ. Trimming took 5 bases from V and 2 from J, leaving 9 bases between them. DNA for the CDR3: TGTGCCAGCAGCCTGGGGCAGAACTATGGCTACACCTTC. It specifies CASSLGQNYGYTF.

CDR3 sequence reads: CARSLFGWRDQTTDTQYF. CDR3 sequence (DNA): TGTGCCAGAAGCTTGTTTGGATGGCGGGACCAGACCACAGATACGCAGTATTTT. This rearrangement joins TRBV5-3 to TRBJ2-3; D may be TRBD2 (6 bases). TRBV5-3 is classed as an ORF, of uncertain function. Trimming stripped 1 base from V and 2 bases from J, with 20 bases between. The CDR3 contains 18 residues.

The chain has TRBV14 and TRBJ1-2; tentative D call: TRBD1 (6 bases). Germline V gene data show CDR1 as SGHDN and CDR2 as FVKESK. The CDR3 sequence is 15 residues long. With 0 bases removed from V and 4 bases from J, the gap between germline ends came to 12 bases. The CDR3 DNA reads as TGTGCCAGCAGCCAAGACCAGGGGTCGGTCTATGGCTACACCTTC. It codes for CASSQDQGSVYGYTF.

The chain uses TRBV5-1 and TRBJ2-1; 10 bases are shared with TRBD2. V was clipped by 1 base and J by 7 bases; unmatched bases: 8. The CDR3 spans 16 residues. Germline loops: CDR1 SGHRS, CDR2 YFSETQ. This chain's CDR3 is CASSLRSGLAQNEQFF. The CDR3 DNA sequence: TGCGCCAGCAGCTTGAGGTCGGGACTAGCGCAAAATGAGCAGTTCTTC.

The chain combines TRBV6-5 with TRBJ1-1; 7 bases agree with TRBD1. Germline values: CDR1 MNHEY, CDR2 SVGAGI. This CDR3 region has 16 residues. The V and J ends lost 2 bases and 3 bases, in that order; junction bases with no gene match: 9. CDR3 sequence: CASSYVDRARYTEAFF. CDR3 DNA sequence: TGTGCCAGCAGTTACGTTGACAGGGCCCGGTACACTGAAGCTTTCTTT.

The J gene is TRBJ2-7, the V gene TRBV7-9; 8 bases agree with TRBD2. J was trimmed by 6 bases and V by 3 bases; bases with no gene match: 4. The CDR3 sequence is 13 residues long. Germline CDR1 and CDR2: SEHNR and FQNEAQ (reference sequence). The CDR3 protein is CASSLAGGSEQYV. The CDR3 DNA reads as TGTGCCAGCAGCTTGGCGGGAGGAAGCGAGCAGTACGTC.

The CDR3 region has the DNA TGTGCCAGTAGTACAACTCGACAGGGGATTTGGGAGCAGTACTTC. This encodes CASSTTRQGIWEQYF. The rearrangement uses TRBV19 and TRBJ2-7; 8 positions agree with TRBD1. This CDR3 contains 15 residues. V trimming: 4 bases; J trimming: 7 bases; junction bases outside the gene matches: 12. Germline lookup yields CDR1 LNHDA and CDR2 SQIVND (reference sequence).

A remark on this clone: Other DNA sequences in the sample encode the same CDR3. This chain links TRBV7-3 with TRBJ2-1, with a tentative D call TRBD2 (6 bases). Germline V gives CDR1 SGHTA, CDR2 FQGTGA. V lost 1 base and J 3 bases, leaving 10 bases between the germline ends. The CDR3 runs to 15 residues. The CDR3 protein is CASSLRPSDYNEQFF. The CDR3 coding sequence is TGTGCCAGCAGCTTAAGGCCTAGCGACTACAATGAGCAGTTCTTC.

The chain links TRBV15 to TRBJ1-1; unclear D gene. V gave up 1 base and J gave up 11 bases, with 11 bases separating them. The CDR3 length is 12 residues. Germline V gives CDR1 LNHNV, CDR2 YYDKDF (reference sequence). CDR3 region: CATSRVARRAFF. Written as DNA, the CDR3 is TGTGCCACCAGCAGAGTGGCGCGGAGGGCTTTCTTT.

The chain recombines TRBV10-3 with TRBJ2-1; 14 nucleotides agree with TRBD2. In germline, CDR1 is ENHRY, CDR2 SYGVKD. This CDR3 contains 15 residues. V dropped 6 bases and J dropped 8; count of bases not matched to a gene: 6. In nucleotides, the CDR3 is TGTGCCATCAGAGCCGGGACTAGCGGGAGAGATGAGCAGTTCTTC. This gives the protein CAIRAGTSGRDEQFF.

The chain employs TRBV6-8 and TRBJ2-7; the match to TRBD2 covers 12 bases. The junction had 13 bases not matched to a gene; V was cut back by 10 bases and J by 0 bases. Germline CDR1 is MNHGY and CDR2 is SAAAGT. The CDR3 spans 17 residues. In DNA, the CDR3 is TGTGCCACCGAACCCCGACTAGCGGGAGCCCCCTCCTACGAGCAGTACTTC. Encoded protein: CATEPRLAGAPSYEQYF.

The chain carries TRBV2 and TRBJ2-2; 10 positions match TRBD2. The trim removed 6 bases at V and 6 bases at J, leaving 4 bases unmatched. CDR1 and CDR2 (germline): SNHLY, FYNNEI. CDR3 size: 14 residues. CDR3 sequence reads: CASREREGAGELFF. The CDR3 region has the DNA TGTGCCAGCAGGGAGCGGGAGGGCGCCGGGGAGCTGTTTTTT.

The V and J genes are TRBV2 and TRBJ1-2; D call uncertain. The CDR3 has 14 amino acids. Germline V gene data show CDR1 as SNHLY and CDR2 as FYNNEI. Between the trimmed V and J ends, which lost 4 bases and 7 bases, there was a span of 16 bases. Here the CDR3 DNA reads TGTGCCAGCAGTGTATATGGGCCTCTAAGTGGCTACACCTTC. Translating gives CASSVYGPLSGYTF.

The rearrangement links TRBV19 to TRBJ1-3; D possibly corresponds to TRBD1 (6 bases). Germline V gives CDR1 LNHDA, CDR2 SQIVND (reference sequence). Trimming cost V 8 bases and J 1 base, with 15 bases left between them. The CDR3 contains 15 residues. CDR3 DNA: TGTGCCAGTTATCTCAGGGGCTCTTCTGGAAACACCATATATTTT. Translation: CASYLRGSSGNTIYF.

This rearrangement joins TRBV30 to TRBJ1-2, with 7 bases aligning to TRBD1. The length of the CDR3 is 13 residues. The germline V gene has CDR1 GTSNPN and CDR2 SVGIG (reference sequence). The V gene end was trimmed by 2 bases and the J gene end by 4 bases; junction bases not matched to a gene: 4. The CDR3 nucleotides are TGTGCCTGGAGTTTCGGGACAGCCTATGGCTACACCTTC. Translating gives CAWSFGTAYGYTF.

This chain joins TRBV19 and TRBJ2-1; TRBD1 matches 9 bases. This CDR3 comprises 15 residues. Germline CDR1 is LNHDA and CDR2 is SQIVND (reference sequence). V dropped 3 bases and J dropped 6; count of bases not matched to a gene: 6. The CDR3: CASSIAGTGFNEQFF. CDR3 in DNA: TGTGCCAGTAGTATCGCCGGGACAGGGTTCAATGAGCAGTTCTTC.